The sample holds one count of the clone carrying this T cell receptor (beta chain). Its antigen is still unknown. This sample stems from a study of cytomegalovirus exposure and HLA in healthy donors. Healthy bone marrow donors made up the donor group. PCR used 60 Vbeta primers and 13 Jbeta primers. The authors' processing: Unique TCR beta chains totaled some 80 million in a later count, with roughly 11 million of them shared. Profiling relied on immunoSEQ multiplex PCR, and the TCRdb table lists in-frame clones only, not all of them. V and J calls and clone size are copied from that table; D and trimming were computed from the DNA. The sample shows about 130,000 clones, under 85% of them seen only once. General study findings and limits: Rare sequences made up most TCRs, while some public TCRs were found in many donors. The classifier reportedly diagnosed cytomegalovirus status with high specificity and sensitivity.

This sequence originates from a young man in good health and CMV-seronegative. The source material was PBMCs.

The CDR3 protein is CASSFDYGYTF. The CDR3 nucleotides read TGTGCCAGCAGCTTCGACTATGGCTACACCTTC. This chain uses TRBV28 with TRBJ1-2; the D is unclear. The germline V gene has CDR1 MDHEN and CDR2 SYDVKM. With 6 bases removed from V and 3 bases from J, the gap between germline ends came to 5 bases. The CDR3 totals 11 residues.